In this sample, the clone carrying this TCR beta chain turned up once. The source of the sample is a study of cytomegalovirus exposure and HLA in healthy donors. V trimming: 7 bases; J trimming: 2 bases; junction bases outside the gene matches: 6. The germline gives CDR1 MDHEN, CDR2 SYDVKM. The CDR3 runs 15 residues. In the PCR, 60 Vbeta and 13 Jbeta primers were used. Measured with immunoSEQ multiplex PCR; TCRdb has only the in-frame clones, and not every one. The sample has about 120,000 clones; around 73% are singletons. The chain couples TRBV28 to TRBJ1-4; 8 positions agree with TRBD1. The sample taken for sequencing was PBMCs. The TCR was taken from a young man in good health and CMV-seropositive. DNA for the CDR3: TGTGCCAGCAACCCCCAGGGGGCGACTAATGAAAAACTGTTTTTT. It encodes CASNPQGATNEKLFF.